In this sample, the clone carrying this T cell receptor beta chain turned up a few times. The antigen is unknown. This table comes from immunoSEQ multiplex PCR, and its TCRdb copy is limited to in-frame clones, with some not included. The sample lists approximately 270,000 clones, 90% to 95% occurring once. The germline V gene encodes CDR1 SQVTM and CDR2 ANQGSEA. V lost 2 bases and J 7 bases, leaving 8 bases between the germline ends. The CDR3 is 11 amino acids. The sample belongs to a study of T cell responses to AZD1222 COVID-19 vaccine. Study outcomes and limitations: Following two doses of AZD1222, Spike-specific TCR breadth and depth rose. The donor cohort was predominantly white British with a female majority, and clonal diversity may have been underestimated. Reportedly, nearly half of unique spike TCRs recognized epitopes outside B.1.351/B.1.1.7 mutations.

The J gene is TRBJ1-1, the V gene TRBV29-1; no definite D call. Material: peripheral blood, obtained 28 days after the second AZD1222 dose. The sequence was obtained from an adult who received the AZD1222 COVID-19 vaccine. This CDR3 reads CSVEWTFEAFF. The CDR3 DNA follows: TGCAGCGTTGAATGGACGTTTGAAGCTTTCTTT.